This T cell receptor beta chain was captured by sequencing in a study of T-cell memory formation after mild COVID-19. This clonotype was seen a few times. MiXCR was run by TCRdb on the 5' RACE reads, yielding one entry per CDR3 protein. The sample lists a few hundred thousand distinct CDR3 sequences; 28% were seen once. This CDR3 is built from 14 residues. After removal of 7 bases from V and 7 bases from J, the junction contained 3 bases not matched to a gene. CDR1 and CDR2 from the germline V gene are KGHDR and SFDVKD. The chain employs TRBV24-1 and TRBJ2-1, with TRBD2 identical over 13 bases. The receptor was derived from an adult woman who had mild COVID-19 (a few samples of this study predate the infection). Cell type and time point are not known. The sample consisted of PBMCs or a T cell subset sorted from them (not recorded which). The CDR3 nucleotides read TGTGCCACCAGGGGACTAGCGGGGCCAAATGAGCAGTTCTTC. Translating it yields CATRGLAGPNEQFF.